This T cell receptor (beta chain) was captured in a study of blood T cell repertoires in COVID-19. Profiling relied on immunoSEQ multiplex PCR, and the TCRdb table lists in-frame clones only, not all of them. The repertoire holds hundreds of thousands of clones, with 65% to 90% as singletons. Trimming stripped 5 bases from V and 4 bases from J, with 11 bases between. CDR3 length: 13 residues. The source is a man aged 35-49 years who had recovered from COVID-19. The sequencing input was PBMCs or T cells enriched from blood (not recorded which). The chain links TRBV12-3 or TRBV12-4 to TRBJ1-1, with D possibly matching TRBD1 (6 bases). CDR3 region: CASSPGVGTEAFF. The CDR3 DNA follows: TGTGCCAGCAGTCCAGGGGTCGGCACTGAAGCTTTCTTT.